What follows are 22 T cell receptor beta chains derived from one specimen sequenced in a study of T cells in Graves' hyperthyroidism and ophthalmopathy (dated by TCRdb to the late 2010s). Library creation used multiplex PCR. For sequencing, an Illumina HiSeq 2000 was employed. The TCR beta CDR3 regions were amplified from the RNA transcripts. For the first round of RT-PCR on the TCR CDR3, the HTBI primer set was used together with the Qiagen OneStep RT-PCR kit. In TCRdb, the public reads were trimmed at Q25 with fastp and aligned with MiXCR, with productive beta chains retained. Each entry merges the rows of one CDR3 protein and shows their most common DNA and genes. The sample table contains almost 250,000 distinct CDR3 sequences; only one count was recorded for around 26% of them. The ten largest make up around 32% of the sample. Sequenced material: blood. These receptors all come from a woman aged 40 to 55 with Graves' ophthalmopathy.

This clonotype was seen a single time. The chain joins TRBV7-2 to TRBJ1-3; D unresolved. CDR3 length equals 13 residues. Germline V lookup: CDR1 SGHTA, CDR2 FQGNSA. V was trimmed by 1 base and J by 1 base, leaving 2 bases between them. The CDR3 DNA is TGTGCCAGCAGCTTAGTTTCTGGAAACACCATATATTTT. Protein sequence: CASSLVSGNTIYF.

This clonotype showed up many times. The chain uses TRBV28 and TRBJ2-7; perhaps TRBD1 as D (5 bases). Germline assignment: CDR1 MDHEN and CDR2 SYDVKM. This CDR3 spans 16 amino acids. V dropped 2 bases and J dropped 5 bases, with 19 bases sitting between them. In nucleotides, the CDR3 is TGTGCCAGCAGTTTAGTGACAGCATACTTCCCCCACGAGCAGTACTTC. This sequence encodes CASSLVTAYFPHEQYF.

This clonotype was counted at least ten times. V and J are TRBV28 and TRBJ2-2; D uncertain. This CDR3 has 14 amino acids. Germline CDR1 reads MDHEN; CDR2 reads SYDVKM. V was pared by 6 bases and J by 5 bases, with 13 bases between. The CDR3, as DNA: TGTGCCAGCAGAACCGGGCGCCTAACCGGGGAGCTGTTTTTT. Its translation: CASRTGRLTGELFF. Full variable domain (missing parts from reference TRBV28 and TRBJ2-2): DVKVTQSSRYLVKRTGEKVFLECVQDMDHENMFWYRQDPGLGLRLIYFSYDVKMKEKGDIPEGYSVSREKKERFSLILESASTNQTSMYLCASRTGRLTGELFFGEGSRLTVL.

This clonotype was counted ten times or more. The rearrangement uses TRBV7-8 and TRBJ1-5, with 11 bases identical to TRBD1. This CDR3 is built from 18 residues. Germline trimming cut 5 bases from V and 1 base from J; bases unmatched to any gene: 10. CDR1 and CDR2 from the germline V gene are SGHVS and FQNEAQ. The DNA for the CDR3 is TGTGCCAGCAGCCCCAAGGACAGGGGGCAACGGAGCAATCAGCCCCAGCATTTT. This codes for CASSPKDRGQRSNQPQHF.

The rearrangement links TRBV12-3 or TRBV12-4 to TRBJ1-1, with 8 bases aligning to TRBD1. J gave up 4 bases and V 7 bases, and 8 bases lay outside the gene matches. This CDR3 spans 14 amino acids. The CDR3 protein is CASTLTGGSTEAFF. The CDR3 nucleotides read TGTGCCAGCACCTTAACAGGGGGAAGCACTGAAGCTTTCTTT.

This clonotype was recorded at least ten times. CDR3 coding DNA: TGTGCCAGCAGGTTAGGGACAGGATCATCCTACGAGCAGTACTTC. Translation: CASRLGTGSSYEQYF. The chain recombines TRBV28 with TRBJ2-7, with 8 nucleotides matching TRBD1. Per the germline V gene, CDR1 is MDHEN and CDR2 is SYDVKM. V lost 6 bases to trimming and J lost 1 base; unmatched junction nucleotides: 8. This CDR3 is built from 15 residues.

The gene calls are TRBV6-2 or TRBV6-3 and TRBJ1-5, with TRBD1 identical over 8 bases. Germline CDR1 and CDR2: MNHEY and SVGEGT. The CDR3 contains 13 residues. The V gene end was trimmed by 6 bases and the J gene end by 7 bases; junction bases not matched to a gene: 5. CDR3 sequence reads: CASRGQGRQPQHF. As DNA, the CDR3 is TGTGCCAGCAGAGGACAGGGTCGGCAGCCCCAGCATTTT.

In this sample, this clonotype turned up many times. V is TRBV24-1 and J is TRBJ1-1; D is perhaps TRBD1 (6 bases). V dropped 4 bases and J dropped 6 bases, with 11 bases sitting between them. Per the germline V gene, CDR1 is KGHDR and CDR2 is SFDVKD. The length of the CDR3 is 13 residues. As DNA, the CDR3 is TGTGCCACCAGTGACCACGGACAGTCTGAAGCTTTCTTT. Amino acids: CATSDHGQSEAFF.

This clonotype was detected ten times or more. The J gene is TRBJ2-7, the V gene TRBV30, with D hard to call. The V end was cut by 0 bases, the J end by 2 bases, with 14 bases between. CDR1 and CDR2 (germline): GTSNPN, SVGIG (reference sequence). This CDR3 contains 15 residues. The CDR3 DNA follows: TGTGCCTGGAGTGTACCCCTGGGGTTCACCTACGAGCAGTACTTC. Translating gives CAWSVPLGFTYEQYF.

This clonotype has a count of ten or more. The chain links TRBV7-9 to TRBJ1-2; D ambiguous. CDR1 SEHNR and CDR2 FQNEAQ come from the germline V gene (reference sequence). V was pared by 5 bases and J by 0 bases, with 7 bases between. This CDR3 region has 13 residues. The DNA for the CDR3 is TGTGCCAGCAGCGCAGTAGCTAACTATGGCTACACCTTC. Protein: CASSAVANYGYTF. Together with reference TRBV7-9 and TRBJ1-2, the CDR3 gives the full variable domain: DTGVSQNPRHKITKRGQNVTFRCDPISEHNRLYWYRQTLGQGPEFLTYFQNEAQLEKSRLLSDRFSAERPKGSFSTLEIQRTEQGDSAMYLCASSAVANYGYTFGSGTRLTVV.

This clonotype was seen ten or more times. The genes are TRBV28 and TRBJ2-7; TRBD2 might be the D (6 bases). Trimming took off 8 bases at V and 6 bases at J, with 26 bases between the two ends. CDR3 length: 16 residues. CDR1 is MDHEN and CDR2 is SYDVKM in the germline V gene. The CDR3 DNA follows: TGTGCCAGCGCATCCTGGGGGGACGCATCGAGCCGCGAGCAGTACTTC. Its protein product is CASASWGDASSREQYF.

At least ten counts were recorded for this clonotype. This chain links TRBV7-9 with TRBJ2-7; 10 nucleotides agree with TRBD2. V was clipped by 5 bases and J by 2 bases; unmatched bases: 3. The germline CDR1 and CDR2 sequences are SEHNR and FQNEAQ (reference sequence). The CDR3 contains 14 residues. The CDR3 protein is CASSGLADPYEQYF. The CDR3 DNA is TGTGCCAGCAGCGGACTAGCGGACCCCTACGAGCAGTACTTC.

The chain has TRBV5-6 and TRBJ2-7, with no clear D. Germline assignment: CDR1 SGHDT and CDR2 YYEEEE. The CDR3 contains 12 residues. V lost 3 bases, J lost 5 bases, and 9 bases lay in between. CDR3 in amino acids: CASSSIRDEQYF. The CDR3 nucleotides are TGTGCCAGCAGCTCGATTCGGGACGAGCAGTACTTC.

This sequence joins TRBV10-3 and TRBJ2-5; a possible D gene is TRBD1 (6 bases). V was clipped by 8 bases and J by 0 bases, with 7 bases between them. Germline-derived CDR1 and CDR2 are ENHRY and SYGVKD. CDR3 length: 12 residues. CDR3 protein: CAIQGYQETQYF. The CDR3 region has the DNA TGTGCCATCCAGGGGTACCAAGAGACCCAGTACTTC.

This clonotype was found many times. The chain joins TRBV7-2 to TRBJ1-2, with 9 bases identical to TRBD1. The CDR3 sequence is 13 residues long. From germline, CDR1 is SGHTA and CDR2 FQGNSA. The ends lost 4 bases at V and 12 bases at J; junction bases unmatched: 9. CDR3 amino acids: CASSSWDRVPDTF. CDR3 bases: TGTGCCAGCAGCTCCTGGGACAGGGTTCCCGACACCTTC.

This clonotype was recorded at least ten times. The chain is built from TRBV19 and TRBJ1-5; 8 bases fit TRBD1. The CDR3 loop spans 15 amino acids. Trimming took 5 bases from V and 5 from J; bases not matched to a gene: 8. Germline loops: CDR1 LNHDA, CDR2 SQIVND (reference sequence). CDR3 sequence: CASSEGARGHQPQHF. The CDR3 region has the DNA TGTGCCAGTAGTGAAGGGGCCAGGGGGCATCAGCCCCAGCATTTT.

This chain links TRBV3-1 with TRBJ2-7, with D perhaps matching TRBD2 (6 bases). Trimming took 0 bases from V and 2 from J, leaving 14 bases between them. CDR3 size: 16 residues. Germline values: CDR1 LGHDT, CDR2 YNNKEL (reference sequence). As DNA, the CDR3 is TGTGCCAGCAGCCAAGAGACCCTAGCGTGCCCCTACGAGCAGTACTTC. Its protein is CASSQETLACPYEQYF.

The rearrangement joins TRBV7-9 to TRBJ2-5; 12 bases align to TRBD2. This CDR3 is built from 16 residues. Germline loops: CDR1 SEHNR, CDR2 FQNEAQ (reference sequence). Trimming cost V 5 bases and J 4 bases; bases outside gene matches: 8. This chain's CDR3 is CASSPTSGSSGETQYF. The CDR3 DNA reads TGTGCCAGCAGCCCGACTAGCGGGAGTTCCGGAGAGACCCAGTACTTC.

In this sample, this clonotype turned up many times. The chain has TRBV30 and TRBJ1-1; TRBD1 matches at 9 bases. CDR3 length equals 14 residues. With 3 bases clipped from V and 1 base from J, the junction kept 3 bases outside the gene matches. CDR1 is GTSNPN and CDR2 is SVGIG in the germline V gene (reference sequence). The CDR3 sequence: CAWRTQGANTEAFF. CDR3 DNA: TGTGCCTGGAGGACACAGGGGGCGAACACTGAAGCTTTCTTT.

CDR3 DNA: TGTGCCAGCAGGACCGCCGAGGGGGCGCGAGGAAACACCATATATTTT. Translating it yields CASRTAEGARGNTIYF. V is TRBV28 and J is TRBJ1-3; 7 bases are a match to TRBD1. Looked up from germline, CDR1 is MDHEN and CDR2 is SYDVKM. The CDR3 is made up of 16 amino acids. Trimming removed 6 bases from V and 4 bases from J; junction bases left unmatched: 12.

This clonotype has a count of ten or more. This rearrangement joins TRBV7-2 to TRBJ1-1, with D possibly matching TRBD1 (5 bases). V was pared by 2 bases and J by 6 bases, with 13 bases between. The CDR3 loop spans 14 amino acids. In germline, CDR1 is SGHTA, CDR2 FQGNSA. In nucleotides, the CDR3 is TGTGCCAGCAGCTTAAGTATAGGGACCGCTGAAGCTTTCTTT. Amino acid sequence: CASSLSIGTAEAFF.

This clonotype appeared many times. The V gene is TRBV5-1, the J gene TRBJ2-5, with D perhaps assigned TRBD1 or TRBD2 (6 bases each). CDR3 length: 13 residues. Trimming left V 4 bases short and J 4 bases short, with 11 bases between. Looked up from germline, CDR1 is SGHRS and CDR2 is YFSETQ. CDR3 in DNA: TGCGCCAGCAGCCGGGGGCCCTCAGAGACCCAGTACTTC. Residues: CASSRGPSETQYF.